The 18 T cell receptor beta chains listed next were all sequenced from one sample in a study of blood T cell repertoires in COVID-19. This table comes from immunoSEQ multiplex PCR, and its TCRdb copy is limited to in-frame clones, with some not included. The table records 110,000 or so clones, about 83% of them present only once. Sequencing was carried out using peripheral blood. The source is a woman in her 50s with acute or convalescent COVID-19.

In its sample, this clone was seen once. The chain combines TRBV4-1 with TRBJ1-1; no reliable D call. Germline V gene data show CDR1 as MGHRA and CDR2 as YSYEKL. Trimming removed 3 bases at V and 4 bases at J, with 15 bases between. This CDR3 is built from 15 residues. CDR3 protein: CASSQGGMGRTEAFF. CDR3 bases: TGCGCCAGCAGCCAGGGAGGAATGGGTCGCACTGAAGCTTTCTTT.

The chain is built from TRBV11-2 and TRBJ2-5, with 11 bases identical to TRBD2. Losses at the gene ends were 5 bases for V and 4 bases for J; bases not matched to a gene: 3. The CDR3 is made up of 14 amino acids. CDR1 and CDR2 (germline): SGHAT, FQNNGV. This CDR3 is CASSELAGVETQYF. CDR3 in DNA: TGTGCCAGCAGCGAACTAGCGGGGGTAGAGACCCAGTACTTC.

This chain uses TRBV7-2 with TRBJ1-2; TRBD1 aligns across 8 bases. CDR1 and CDR2 (germline): SGHTA, FQGNSA. V lost 5 bases and J lost 7; bases outside the gene matches: 3. The CDR3 has 12 amino acids. CDR3 protein: CASSATGGGYTF. The CDR3 DNA reads TGTGCCAGCAGCGCAACAGGGGGTGGCTACACCTTC.

The chain has TRBV7-2 and TRBJ1-6, with a weak D call TRBD1 (5 bases). V was cut by 5 bases and J by 5 bases, with 13 bases left in between. This CDR3 is built from 15 residues. CDR1 SGHTA and CDR2 FQGNSA come from the germline V gene. The CDR3 loop is CASSKSGVNNSPLHF. For the CDR3, the DNA is TGTGCCAGCAGCAAATCGGGGGTCAATAATTCACCCCTCCACTTT.

The J gene is TRBJ2-1, the V gene TRBV11-3; 11 nucleotides match TRBD2. The CDR3 length is 14 residues. V lost 5 bases and J lost 7; bases outside the gene matches: 4. Germline CDR1 reads SGHNT; CDR2 reads YENEEA. The CDR3 DNA is TGTGCCAGCAGCCTTAGCGGGGGGGCGAATGAGCAGTTCTTC. Amino acids: CASSLSGGANEQFF.

This sequence joins TRBV29-1 and TRBJ2-1; 16 positions agree with TRBD2. Germline-derived CDR1 and CDR2 are SQVTM and ANQGSEA. This CDR3 is built from 16 residues. Losses at the gene ends were 4 bases for V and 7 bases for J; bases not matched to a gene: 7. The CDR3: CSVGGLAGGPSNEQFF. The CDR3 DNA reads as TGCAGCGTTGGGGGACTAGCGGGAGGGCCCTCAAATGAGCAGTTCTTC.

The V and J genes are TRBV27 and TRBJ2-7, with 9 positions matching TRBD1. Germline CDR1 reads MNHEY; CDR2 reads SMNVEV (reference sequence). V dropped 5 bases and J dropped 4; count of bases not matched to a gene: 6. The CDR3 extends over 14 amino acids. The CDR3: CASSAGTGMYEQYF. For the CDR3, the DNA is TGTGCCAGCAGTGCAGGGACAGGGATGTACGAGCAGTACTTC.

The chain is built from TRBV12-3 or TRBV12-4 and TRBJ1-3, with a possible D match to TRBD1 (6 bases). V was clipped by 5 bases and J by 11 bases, with 13 bases between them. The CDR3 is 12 amino acids. In DNA form, the CDR3 reads TGTGCCAGCAGTCGCGGACAGAGGGCCATATATTTT. Translation gives CASSRGQRAIYF.

The V call is TRBV7-9, the J call TRBJ2-7; no clear D gene. Trimming took off 1 base at V and 0 bases at J, with 10 bases between the two ends. This CDR3 has 15 residues. Germline values: CDR1 SEHNR, CDR2 FQNEAQ (reference sequence). The CDR3, as DNA: TGTGCCAGCAGCTTAGGGCAGGTTAGCTCCTACGAGCAGTACTTC. Translated: CASSLGQVSSYEQYF.

About this clone: The junction and the germline gene differ at one end; a read error may be behind it. This rearrangement joins TRBV6-1 to TRBJ1-1; possible D gene TRBD1, 6 bases. Germline V gives CDR1 MNHNS, CDR2 SASEGT. This CDR3 contains 15 residues. CDR3 in DNA: TGTGCCAACAGTGAATTGAGGTCGGCAGGGGATGAAGCTTTCTTT. It codes for CANSELRSAGDEAFF.

The rearrangement uses TRBV9 and TRBJ1-2; D is undetermined. Germline lookup yields CDR1 SGDLS and CDR2 YYNGEE. The CDR3 totals 13 residues. The germline V and J ends were trimmed by 0 bases and 8 bases, with 11 bases remaining between them. CDR3 sequence: CASSVDRIEGYTF. CDR3 coding DNA: TGTGCCAGCAGCGTAGACAGAATCGAAGGCTACACCTTC.

This sequence joins TRBV30 and TRBJ2-5; weak D call: TRBD2 (6 bases). CDR1 and CDR2 (germline): GTSNPN, SVGIG (reference sequence). Trimming stripped 1 base from V and 5 bases from J, with 11 bases between. There are 13 residues in the CDR3. The DNA for the CDR3 is TGTGCCTGGAGTGGTAATCGGGGGGAGACCCAGTACTTC. It yields the protein CAWSGNRGETQYF.

The chain couples TRBV7-2 to TRBJ1-2; possible D gene TRBD1, 6 bases. With 2 bases removed from V and 4 bases from J, the gap between germline ends came to 11 bases. Germline assignment: CDR1 SGHTA and CDR2 FQGNSA. The CDR3 runs to 14 residues. The DNA of the CDR3 is TGTGCCAGCAGCTTAAGGGGGTTCCCCTATGGCTACACCTTC. It yields the protein CASSLRGFPYGYTF.

This clone was observed a few times. The CDR3 nucleotides are TGTGCCAGCAGCTTTGGCAGATCCTACGAGCAGTACTTC. This translates into CASSFGRSYEQYF. The chain carries TRBV5-6 and TRBJ2-7; D ambiguous. This CDR3 has 13 residues. The V gene's germline CDR1 is SGHDT and CDR2 YYEEEE. V dropped 2 bases and J dropped 1 base, with 7 bases sitting between them.

This clone showed up just once. The chain carries TRBV9 and TRBJ2-1; no firm D call. The germline V and J ends were trimmed by 0 bases and 5 bases, with 6 bases remaining between them. The CDR3 has 13 residues. Germline lookup yields CDR1 SGDLS and CDR2 YYNGEE. CDR3 nucleotides: TGTGCCAGCAGCGTAGTGGCAGACAATGAGCAGTTCTTC. It yields the protein CASSVVADNEQFF. Drawing the rest from reference TRBV9 and TRBJ2-1, the complete variable domain is DSGVTQTPKHLITATGQRVTLRCSPRSGDLSVYWYQQSLDQGLQFLIQYYNGEERAKGNILERFSAQQFPDLHSELNLSSLELGDSALYFCASSVVADNEQFFGPGTRLTVL.

The chain links TRBV6-2 or TRBV6-3 to TRBJ2-7, with TRBD1 identical over 7 bases. The CDR3 length is 15 residues. The V segment lost 6 bases and the J segment 1 base; nucleotides outside the gene matches: 9. Germline V gene data show CDR1 as MNHEY and CDR2 as SVGEGT. The CDR3 nucleotides read TGTGCCAGCAGCCGTGGGACAGCCGTTTCCTACGAGCAGTACTTC. This translates into CASSRGTAVSYEQYF.

CDR3 nucleotide sequence: TGTGCCAGTAGAACAGGGACTAGCGGGGGGGACACCGGGGAGCTGTTTTTT. Translated: CASRTGTSGGDTGELFF. V and J are TRBV19 and TRBJ2-2; 16 bases are a match to TRBD2. The CDR3 has 17 residues. Germline loops: CDR1 LNHDA, CDR2 SQIVND (reference sequence). With V trimmed by 6 bases and J by 3 bases, 4 bases remained unmatched.

The chain uses TRBV19 and TRBJ2-7, with 9 nucleotides matching TRBD1. V was clipped by 4 bases and J by 2 bases; unmatched bases: 6. The CDR3 is made up of 15 amino acids. The germline V gene has CDR1 LNHDA and CDR2 SQIVND (reference sequence). For the CDR3, the DNA is TGTGCCAGTAGTAGGCCGGGACAGGGACCCTACGAGCAGTACTTC. This sequence encodes CASSRPGQGPYEQYF.